This is a list of T cell receptor beta chains from one sample in a study of T cells in Graves' hyperthyroidism and ophthalmopathy. In TCRdb, the multiplex PCR reads were re-called with MiXCR into one record per CDR3 protein. The sample shows hundreds of thousands of distinct CDR3 sequences, more than 15% of them seen only once. The sample consisted of blood. The origin of the receptors is a woman in her late teens or twenties with Graves' hyperthyroidism. The CDR3 runs from the conserved cysteine through the conserved F or W. A D gene is named only where the DNA matches it firmly. Rows give clone size only sometimes, using once, few, many, or a class for an expanded clone.

v_gene,d_gene,j_gene,abundance,CDR3nt,CDR3aa
TRBV2,.,TRBJ1-5,many,TGTGCCAGCAGTGAAAGGCCATCTGGCAATCAGCCCCAGCATTTT,CASSERPSGNQPQHF
TRBV28,.,TRBJ1-1,.,TGTGCCAGCAGTTTAGTCGGATCGAACACTGAAGCTTTCTTT,CASSLVGSNTEAFF
TRBV7-2,.,TRBJ2-2,many,TGTGCCAGCAGCTCGATAAGGGGAAACACCGGGGAGCTGTTTTTT,CASSSIRGNTGELFF
TRBV7-3,.,TRBJ2-2,many,TGTGCCAGCAGCCCGTACCGACCCTGGGGCGGGGAGCTGTTTTTT,CASSPYRPWGGELFF
TRBV4-3,.,TRBJ1-2,.,TGCGCCAGCAGCCAACAGCCGGAACCTAACTATGGCTACACCTTC,CASSQQPEPNYGYTF
TRBV20-1,.,TRBJ2-7,many,TGCAGTGCTAGAGGTCGAGGGACCAAGGGGTCCTACGAGCAGTACTTC,CSARGRGTKGSYEQYF
TRBV19,TRBD1,TRBJ1-5,.,TGTGCCAGTCATAGCAGGGGGCATCAGCCCCAGCATTTT,CASHSRGHQPQHF
TRBV7-2,TRBD1,TRBJ1-1,many,TGTGCCAGCAGCTTACAACCCCAGGGGGCTGCTTTCTTT,CASSLQPQGAAFF
TRBV20-1,.,TRBJ2-3,.,TGCAGTGCTAGGGGGGGCCAGGACATGACAACAGATACGCAGTATTTT,CSARGGQDMTTDTQYF
TRBV12-3/TRBV12-4,.,TRBJ2-3,.,TGTGCCAGCAGCCAACCGGGGGCGGGAACAGATACGCAGTATTTT,CASSQPGAGTDTQYF
TRBV24-1,TRBD1,TRBJ1-2,few,TGTGCCACCAGTGGAGGGACAGGACATGGCTACACCTTC,CATSGGTGHGYTF
TRBV5-1,TRBD2,TRBJ2-1,few,TGCGCCAGCAGCCCGACTAGCGGGGGATTATACAATGAGCAGTTCTTC,CASSPTSGGLYNEQFF
TRBV6-2/TRBV6-3,TRBD2,TRBJ2-2,few,TGTGCCAGCATTCTGACTAGCGGGGGGGCCTTGGGGGAGCTGTTTTTT,CASILTSGGALGELFF
TRBV5-1,.,TRBJ2-2,few,TGCGCCAGCAGCCCCTTTAGGGACACCGGGGAGCTGTTTTTT,CASSPFRDTGELFF
TRBV20-1,.,TRBJ2-5,.,TGCAGTGCTATTCAGGGAGTAGAGACCCAGTACTTC,CSAIQGVETQYF